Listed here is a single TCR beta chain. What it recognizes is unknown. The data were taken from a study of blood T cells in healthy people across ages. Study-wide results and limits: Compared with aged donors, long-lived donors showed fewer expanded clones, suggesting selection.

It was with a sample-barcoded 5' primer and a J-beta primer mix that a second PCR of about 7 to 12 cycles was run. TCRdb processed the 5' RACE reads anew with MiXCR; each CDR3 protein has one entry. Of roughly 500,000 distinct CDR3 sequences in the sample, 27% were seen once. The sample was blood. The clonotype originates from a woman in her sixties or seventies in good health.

For the CDR3, the DNA is TGTGCCAGCAGTTACCAGGGACTAGCGGGGGGGAAAGAGACCCAGTACTTC. This gives the protein CASSYQGLAGGKETQYF. The J gene is TRBJ2-5, the V gene TRBV6-2 or TRBV6-3; 16 bases line up with TRBD2. This CDR3 has 17 amino acids. Germline V gene sequence: CDR1 MNHEY, CDR2 SVGEGT. After removal of 2 bases from V and 3 bases from J, the junction contained 3 bases not matched to a gene.